The T cell receptor (beta chain) under discussion was sequenced for a study of shared clonotypes between healthy human individuals. Free of recent acute infections or vaccinations, the donors were healthy HIV-negative adults. All the donors were Caucasian adults who lived in Nashville, Tennessee. This clone was observed a handful of times. The deep-level immunoSEQ assay was used. Sequencing used immunoSEQ multiplex PCR; TCRdb keeps in-frame clones, though not all of them. The sample lists a few hundred thousand clones, 79% occurring once. Sequenced: PBMCs. The source of this sequence is a woman aged 40 to 55 in good health. Some clones in this sample may be carry-over from other donors' samples.

The CDR3 protein is CASGDRVSEKLFF. The CDR3 region has the DNA TGTGCCAGCGGGGACAGGGTTAGCGAAAAACTGTTTTTT. This chain links TRBV2 with TRBJ1-4; TRBD1 agrees at 9 bases. Germline V gene sequence: CDR1 SNHLY, CDR2 FYNNEI. J was trimmed by 8 bases and V by 8 bases; bases with no gene match: 6. This CDR3 contains 13 residues. The full variable domain, completed using reference TRBV2 and TRBJ1-4, is EPEVTQTPSHQVTQMGQEVILRCVPISNHLYFYWYRQILGQKVEFLVSFYNNEISEKSEIFDDQFSVERPDGSNFTLKIRSTKLEDSAMYFCASGDRVSEKLFFGSGTQLSVL.